The 18 T cell receptor beta chains given below trace back to one sample, sequenced in a study of regulatory T cells in long-lasting Graves disease. Researchers made TCR beta libraries by using iRepertoire HTBI primers and running Arm-PCR on CDR3 regions. TCRdb fed the multiplex PCR reads into MiXCR, producing one record per CDR3 protein. The data hold hundreds of thousands of distinct CDR3 sequences, with 15% to 20% observed a single time. Stated time point: persistent/refractory GD, antithyroid drugs over 5 years with positive TRAb. Generation of the TCR library employed RNA extracted from PBMCs. This specimen consisted of peripheral blood mononuclear cells (PBMCs), obtained when the disease was refractory, from a patient treated with antithyroid drugs. The receptors were gathered from a female donor with Graves disease.

This clonotype showed up just a few times. This chain links TRBV10-3 with TRBJ2-7; the match to TRBD1 covers 7 bases. Trimming removed 5 bases from V and 6 bases from J; junction bases left unmatched: 13. The germline CDR1 and CDR2 sequences are ENHRY and SYGVKD. The CDR3 totals 15 residues. Written as DNA, the CDR3 is TGTGCCATCAGTTACACCGGGACAGCGTTCGCCGAGCAGTACTTC. It yields the protein CAISYTGTAFAEQYF.

This clonotype was recorded at least ten times. The chain recombines TRBV28 with TRBJ1-5; D is ambiguous. CDR3 length: 14 amino acids. V lost 6 bases and J 8 bases, leaving 17 bases between the germline ends. Per the germline V gene, CDR1 is MDHEN and CDR2 is SYDVKM. The CDR3 DNA reads as TGTGCCAGCAGACCGGCGGGAGGGAGCAAGCCCCAGCATTTT. The encoded protein is CASRPAGGSKPQHF.

With regard to this clonotype: A read error may be the cause here, since a much bigger clone is one base away. The chain combines TRBV7-9 with TRBJ1-1; 8 bases are shared with TRBD1. Losses at the gene ends were 3 bases for V and 2 bases for J; bases not matched to a gene: 5. Germline V gene data show CDR1 as SEHNR and CDR2 as FQNEAQ (reference sequence). The CDR3 spans 15 residues. For the CDR3, the DNA is TGTGCCAGCAGCTTTGTGGGGACAGGAAACACTGAAGCTTTCTTT. Its protein is CASSFVGTGNTEAFF. Full variable domain (missing parts from reference TRBV7-9 and TRBJ1-1): DTGVSQNPRHKITKRGQNVTFRCDPISEHNRLYWYRQTLGQGPEFLTYFQNEAQLEKSRLLSDRFSAERPKGSFSTLEIQRTEQGDSAMYLCASSFVGTGNTEAFFGQGTRLTVV.

This rearrangement joins TRBV9 to TRBJ1-5; D is ambiguous. Germline V lookup: CDR1 SGDLS, CDR2 YYNGEE. V lost 4 bases, J lost 4 bases, and 12 bases lay in between. This CDR3 spans 14 amino acids. CDR3 coding DNA: TGTGCCAGCAGCTTCGACGGAAAAAATCAGCCCCAGCATTTT. It translates to CASSFDGKNQPQHF.

Ten or more counts support this clonotype. The chain couples TRBV6-1 to TRBJ2-7; TRBD2 is a possible D gene (5 bases). CDR3 length equals 13 residues. Germline loops: CDR1 MNHNS, CDR2 SASEGT. Trimming stripped 6 bases from V and 3 bases from J, with 12 bases between. This CDR3 reads CASRGAGVYEQYF. The DNA of the CDR3 is TGTGCCAGCAGGGGTGCCGGGGTCTACGAGCAGTACTTC.

This clonotype was seen repeatedly, ten times or more. The J gene is TRBJ2-7, the V gene TRBV7-2; TRBD2 matches 12 bases. Losses at the gene ends were 6 bases for V and 3 bases for J; bases not matched to a gene: 6. Germline CDR1 reads SGHTA; CDR2 reads FQGNSA. The CDR3 runs to 15 residues. The DNA of the CDR3 is TGTGCCAGCAGGATAACTAGCGGGGGGAACTACGAGCAGTACTTC. Amino acid sequence: CASRITSGGNYEQYF.

This clonotype was seen at least ten times. This chain uses TRBV29-1 with TRBJ2-7, with 8 positions matching TRBD2. CDR1 is SQVTM and CDR2 is ANQGSEA in the germline V gene. Trimming at V came to 3 bases and at J to 6 bases, leaving 13 bases not matched to a gene. This CDR3 contains 15 residues. The CDR3 sequence: CSVDPGTRATGEQYF. The DNA of the CDR3 is TGCAGCGTTGACCCCGGGACTAGGGCGACTGGCGAGCAGTACTTC.

This chain uses TRBV6-1 with TRBJ2-7, with a possible D match to TRBD2 (6 bases). The germline V gene encodes CDR1 MNHNS and CDR2 SASEGT. V lost 3 bases and J lost 1, with 10 bases in between. This CDR3 spans 14 amino acids. CDR3 amino acids: CASSDRLDSYEQYF. DNA for the CDR3: TGTGCCAGCAGTGACCGACTAGATTCCTACGAGCAGTACTTC.

In this sample, this clonotype turned up a few times. The chain recombines TRBV12-3 or TRBV12-4 with TRBJ1-5, with a possible D match to TRBD1 (6 bases). The ends were cut back, 3 bases at V and 6 bases at J, with 12 bases in the middle. This CDR3 comprises 14 residues. CDR3 sequence (DNA): TGTGCCAGCAGTTTCGGGGGGCTAGGTCAGCCCCAGCATTTT. Translation: CASSFGGLGQPQHF.

This clonotype has more than one count but fewer than ten. V usage is TRBV18 and J usage is TRBJ1-1; D is uncertain. Germline V lookup: CDR1 KGHSH, CDR2 LQKENI. The CDR3 is made up of 14 amino acids. Trimming took off 6 bases at V and 7 bases at J, with 18 bases between the two ends. For the CDR3, the DNA is TGTGCCAGCTCCCCATTGGGAAGGGATGGTGAAGCTTTCTTT. Protein sequence: CASSPLGRDGEAFF.

The sample holds a few counts of this clonotype. The chain combines TRBV5-1 with TRBJ2-7; 11 nucleotides line up with TRBD1. The CDR3 runs 16 residues. Unmatched junction bases numbered 16, after V lost 7 bases and J lost 7 bases. Germline V gives CDR1 SGHRS, CDR2 YFSETQ. DNA for the CDR3: TGCGCCAGCGGCCCCGACTCCGGGACAGGGGGTAAGGAGCAGTACTTC. The encoded protein is CASGPDSGTGGKEQYF.

The sample holds a few counts of this clonotype. V usage is TRBV12-3 or TRBV12-4 and J usage is TRBJ2-1; D is possibly TRBD2 (7 bases). Trimming removed 3 bases at V and 6 bases at J, with 18 bases between. The CDR3 contains 16 residues. The CDR3 is CASSLGGLGDPNEQFF. The DNA for the CDR3 is TGTGCCAGCAGTTTGGGGGGGCTAGGCGATCCCAATGAGCAGTTCTTC.

A few counts support this clonotype. The chain carries TRBV15 and TRBJ1-6; unclear D gene. V was shortened by 3 bases and J by 7 bases, with 13 bases between the two germline ends. Germline CDR1 LNHNV, CDR2 YYDKDF (reference sequence). The CDR3 runs to 15 residues. CDR3 loop: CATSSLVRRNSPLHF. The DNA of the CDR3 is TGTGCCACCAGCAGTCTCGTCAGAAGAAATTCACCCCTCCACTTT. The variable domain in full, with the rest retrieved from reference TRBV15 and TRBJ1-6, is DAMVIQNPRYQVTQFGKPVTLSCSQTLNHNVMYWYQQKSSQAPKLLFHYYDKDFNNEADTPDNFQSRRPNTSFCFLDIRSPGLGDTAMYLCATSSLVRRNSPLHFGNGTRLTVT.

This chain joins TRBV9 and TRBJ2-6; D unresolved. The germline V and J ends were trimmed by 2 bases and 0 bases, with 6 bases remaining between them. The CDR3 runs to 15 residues. From germline, CDR1 is SGDLS and CDR2 YYNGEE. CDR3 sequence: CASSVRYSGANVLTF. Written as DNA, the CDR3 is TGTGCCAGCAGCGTCCGGTACTCTGGGGCCAACGTCCTGACTTTC. Using reference TRBV9 and TRBJ2-6 for the parts outside the CDR3, the full variable domain is DSGVTQTPKHLITATGQRVTLRCSPRSGDLSVYWYQQSLDQGLQFLIQYYNGEERAKGNILERFSAQQFPDLHSELNLSSLELGDSALYFCASSVRYSGANVLTFGAGSRLTVL.

The table lists this clonotype with a few counts. The chain is built from TRBV6-1 and TRBJ2-7; TRBD2 matches 8 bases. This CDR3 contains 15 residues. After removal of 6 bases from V and 3 bases from J, the junction contained 10 bases not matched to a gene. Per germline, CDR1 MNHNS and CDR2 SASEGT. In nucleotides, the CDR3 is TGTGCCAGCAGCCCCCGCGGGGGGCCCCGCTACGAGCAGTACTTC. It is translated as CASSPRGGPRYEQYF.

This clonotype was recorded many times. The chain couples TRBV7-2 to TRBJ1-5; 9 bases map to TRBD1. CDR1 and CDR2 from the germline V gene are SGHTA and FQGNSA. The CDR3 is made up of 17 amino acids. The trim removed 5 bases at V and 4 bases at J, leaving 12 bases unmatched. The CDR3: CASSVAAPGQGNQPQHF. The CDR3, as DNA: TGTGCCAGCAGCGTCGCCGCCCCGGGACAGGGAAATCAGCCCCAGCATTTT. The whole variable domain, remainder taken from reference TRBV7-2 and TRBJ1-5, is GAGVSQSPSNKVTEKGKDVELRCDPISGHTALYWYRQSLGQGLEFLIYFQGNSAPDKSGLPSDRFSAERTGGSVSTLTIQRTQQEDSAVYLCASSVAAPGQGNQPQHFGDGTRLSIL.

The rearrangement uses TRBV6-5 and TRBJ2-7, with TRBD1 as a possible D gene (6 bases). The V gene's germline CDR1 is MNHEY and CDR2 SVGAGI. This CDR3 contains 14 residues. V was pared by 0 bases and J by 5 bases, with 11 bases between. CDR3 coding DNA: TGTGCCAGCAGTTACTCGGAACAGGGTCACGAGCAGTACTTC. Protein: CASSYSEQGHEQYF.

This clonotype has at least ten counts. V usage is TRBV6-1 and J usage is TRBJ2-7; tentative D call: TRBD2 (5 bases). Germline CDR1 reads MNHNS; CDR2 reads SASEGT. There are 13 residues in the CDR3. Between the trimmed V and J ends, which lost 5 bases and 2 bases, there was a span of 10 bases. In DNA form, the CDR3 reads TGTGCCAGCAGTCATGGACTGACCTACGAGCAGTACTTC. Translated: CASSHGLTYEQYF.